This is a list of T cell receptor beta chains from one sample in a study of CD8+CD57+ T cells in acquired aplastic anemia. TCRdb passed the reads through MiXCR, listing each CDR3 protein once. The table includes approximately 180,000 distinct CDR3 sequences, less than 60% detected once. The sample was sorted CD4+, CD8+, or CD8+CD57+ T cells (not recorded which) from PBMCs. The receptors were gathered from a human donor with aplastic anemia. The CDR3 runs from the conserved cysteine through the conserved F or W.

CDR3 protein	V gene	J gene
CASRASGPTDTQYF	TRBV6-1	TRBJ2-3
CAIRSFLGETQYF	TRBV10-3	TRBJ2-5
CASSSQGSVTEAFF	TRBV12-3/TRBV12-4	TRBJ1-1
CASSQGYLQGEQFF	TRBV4-2	TRBJ2-1
CAAQGTGGADEQFF	TRBV24-1	TRBJ2-1
CASSPLLGTDTQYF	TRBV18	TRBJ2-3
CATQLLTGPENTIYF	TRBV10-3	TRBJ1-3
CASSYRTDNSPLHF	TRBV6-6	TRBJ1-6
CASTRQGDGYTF	TRBV6-1	TRBJ1-2
CASSIQGLGNQPQHF	TRBV19	TRBJ1-5
CASSPPRTGVTEAFF	TRBV6-2/TRBV6-3	TRBJ1-1
CASSIGTGGEQYF	TRBV7-9	TRBJ2-7
CASSLASEQYF	TRBV14	TRBJ2-7
CASSSYTYGYTF	TRBV19	TRBJ1-2
CATSVQGTSGNTIYF	TRBV10-3	TRBJ1-3
CSARKPGGGDTEAFF	TRBV20-1	TRBJ1-1
CASSERAPNPGTGLSYGYTF	TRBV2	TRBJ1-2
CASRSDVFLNSPLHF	TRBV7-9	TRBJ1-6
CASSPQTRARGTEAFF	TRBV9	TRBJ1-1
CATSRTGTGAPLGNQPQHF	TRBV15	TRBJ1-5
CAITRQDTDTQYF	TRBV10-3	TRBJ2-3
CASTSHGGGPDSNQPQHF	TRBV19	TRBJ1-5
CASSVDGGAANEKLFF	TRBV9	TRBJ1-4
CAGSEIGNQPQHF	TRBV2	TRBJ1-5
CAVGVHSRSYEQYF	TRBV7-9	TRBJ2-7
CASSFGGTSSYEQYF	TRBV6-1	TRBJ2-7
CASSYRGRGDTRNSPLHF	TRBV6-2/TRBV6-3	TRBJ1-6
CASTQGQGYTF	TRBV19	TRBJ1-2
CASSLTGQGYSNYGYTF	TRBV3-1	TRBJ1-2
CASSRGAGETQYF	TRBV19	TRBJ2-5
CSAKPPGQGSADYGYTF	TRBV20-1	TRBJ1-2
CASSRGGIYEQYF	TRBV18	TRBJ2-7
CASSQGWGQSSYNEQFF	TRBV4-1	TRBJ2-1
CASFGLSPGTSYNEQFF	TRBV10-2	TRBJ2-1
CASRGTGVGEGFF	TRBV2	TRBJ1-1
CASSPGQDTNTQYF	TRBV12-3/TRBV12-4	TRBJ2-3
CASSLWFDPTYEQYF	TRBV19	TRBJ2-7
CASSLGGTDTQYF	TRBV5-1	TRBJ2-3
CASSAGDRSTEAFF	TRBV19	TRBJ1-1
CSALGQMNAGELFF	TRBV29-1	TRBJ2-2
CASRDAGGGANVLTF	TRBV6-1	TRBJ2-6
CASSESAGSNYGYTF	TRBV10-2	TRBJ1-2
CASTPTAVGGYTF	TRBV19	TRBJ1-2
CSVGGPQDGYTF	TRBV29-1	TRBJ1-2